The rows below give T cell receptor beta chains drawn from one sample of a study of cytomegalovirus exposure and HLA in healthy donors. Method: immunoSEQ multiplex PCR; TCRdb's copy keeps in-frame clones and lacks some. The sample includes 150,000 or so clones, roughly three quarters of them seen just once. Input material: PBMCs. These receptors were collected from a man in his thirties or forties in good health and CMV-seropositive. Each CDR3 is given with its conserved first and last residue. Each record gives: D gene, clone size, J gene, V gene, CDR3 DNA, CDR3 protein. A D gene is named only where the DNA matches it firmly. A clone size is listed for some rows: how often the clone was seen (once, few, many), or a class if it is expanded.

D gene: TRBD1
clone size: few
J gene: TRBJ1-1
V gene: TRBV6-5
CDR3 DNA: TGTGCCAGCAGAGGGACAGGGGGCGCGAGCACTGAAGCTTTCTTT
CDR3 protein: CASRGTGGASTEAFF

D gene: -
clone size: -
J gene: TRBJ2-3
V gene: TRBV7-3
CDR3 DNA: TGTGCCAGCAGCTTAAACTCTGCTGCCAATACGCAGTATTTT
CDR3 protein: CASSLNSAANTQYF

D gene: -
clone size: -
J gene: TRBJ1-5
V gene: TRBV28
CDR3 DNA: TGTGCCAGCATCCTTGGGGGCAGCTTTAGCAATCAGCCCCAGCATTTT
CDR3 protein: CASILGGSFSNQPQHF

D gene: -
clone size: -
J gene: TRBJ2-7
V gene: TRBV28
CDR3 DNA: TGTGCCAGCAGACCCAGTTCCTACGAGCAGTACTTC
CDR3 protein: CASRPSSYEQYF

D gene: -
clone size: -
J gene: TRBJ2-7
V gene: TRBV30
CDR3 DNA: TGTGCCTGGAGCCCCACAGGGAACAACCACTACGAGCAGTACTTC
CDR3 protein: CAWSPTGNNHYEQYF

D gene: TRBD1
clone size: -
J gene: TRBJ1-4
V gene: TRBV5-1
CDR3 DNA: TGCGCCAGCAGCTTGTCCCGGACAGGAACTAATGAAAAACTGTTTTTT
CDR3 protein: CASSLSRTGTNEKLFF

D gene: TRBD1
clone size: -
J gene: TRBJ2-1
V gene: TRBV18
CDR3 DNA: TGTGCCAGCTCTCCGGGACAGGGTCGGGATGAGCAGTTCTTC
CDR3 protein: CASSPGQGRDEQFF

D gene: -
clone size: few
J gene: TRBJ1-1
V gene: TRBV5-8
CDR3 DNA: TGTGCCAGCAGCTTGGCAGGGGTCATGAACACTGAAGCTTTCTTT
CDR3 protein: CASSLAGVMNTEAFF

D gene: TRBD1
clone size: -
J gene: TRBJ1-2
V gene: TRBV7-9
CDR3 DNA: TGTGCCAGCAGCCGCGGACAGGGGTACTATGGCTACACCTTC
CDR3 protein: CASSRGQGYYGYTF

D gene: -
clone size: -
J gene: TRBJ2-1
V gene: TRBV7-8
CDR3 DNA: TGTGCCAGCAGCGCCCTTGCGGAGCAGTTCTTC
CDR3 protein: CASSALAEQFF

D gene: -
clone size: -
J gene: TRBJ2-7
V gene: TRBV6-6
CDR3 DNA: TGTGCCAGCACTGGTGGGGCGTCCTACGAGCAGTACTTC
CDR3 protein: CASTGGASYEQYF

D gene: TRBD1
clone size: -
J gene: TRBJ2-7
V gene: TRBV5-6
CDR3 DNA: TGTGCCAGCAGCCGAGACAGGGGCCAATTGAGCTCCTACGAGCAGTACTTC
CDR3 protein: CASSRDRGQLSSYEQYF

D gene: TRBD2
clone size: -
J gene: TRBJ2-5
V gene: TRBV4-1
CDR3 DNA: TGCGCCAGCAGCCAAGCGGGACTAGCGGGGGGAGAGACCCAGTACTTC
CDR3 protein: CASSQAGLAGGETQYF